This TCR beta chain was observed in a study of Ad26.COV2.S vaccination and SARS-CoV-2 variants. Regarding treatment: around 19 received Ad26.COV2.S at low or high dose, single or two shots; about 5 received placebo; per-sample allocation not given. Samples analyzed were those drawn on day 63 after the first vaccine or placebo injection. Whoever gave the sample was an adult aged 18-55 years in Boston. Study-wide results and caveats: Those who received vaccine or placebo ended up with similar non-spike TCR breadth.

V was pared by 4 bases and J by 4 bases, with 26 bases between. The length of the CDR3 is 18 residues. Germline lookup yields CDR1 SGDLS and CDR2 YYNGEE. The table came from immunoSEQ multiplex PCR; TCRdb's copy has only in-frame clones and leaves some out. The table records 350,000 to 400,000 clones, approximately 91% of them present only once. A note on this clone: No antigen is known for it.

Sequences were derived from peripheral blood, sampled in a trial of Ad26.COV2.S vaccine versus placebo. This receptor was identified in a person aged 18-65 years who received the Ad26.COV2.S COVID-19 vaccine or a placebo. The V gene is TRBV9, the J gene TRBJ1-1, with TRBD1 as a possible D gene (6 bases). The DNA of the CDR3 is TGTGCCAGCAGCTTACAGGACAGCCTGGCAGAAGAGAGCACTGAAGCTTTCTTT. Protein: CASSLQDSLAEESTEAFF.